The 24 T cell receptor beta chains below come from one sample, sequenced in a study of blood T cell repertoires in COVID-19. Libraries were prepared by immunoSEQ multiplex PCR; TCRdb keeps only in-frame clonotypes and omits some of them. The data show some 270,000 clones, around nine tenths seen once. Material: peripheral blood. The receptors stem from a woman in her sixties who had recovered from COVID-19.

The V and J genes are TRBV9 and TRBJ2-5; 7 bases are shared with TRBD1. CDR1 and CDR2 from the germline V gene are SGDLS and YYNGEE. Germline trimming cut 3 bases from V and 5 bases from J; bases unmatched to any gene: 4. CDR3 length: 13 amino acids. The chain's CDR3 is CASSGPGQETQYF. For the CDR3, the DNA is TGTGCCAGCAGCGGACCGGGACAGGAGACCCAGTACTTC. The whole variable domain, remainder taken from reference TRBV9 and TRBJ2-5, is DSGVTQTPKHLITATGQRVTLRCSPRSGDLSVYWYQQSLDQGLQFLIQYYNGEERAKGNILERFSAQQFPDLHSELNLSSLELGDSALYFCASSGPGQETQYFGPGTRLLVL.

The J gene is TRBJ1-5, the V gene TRBV6-5; D might be TRBD1 (5 bases). CDR3 length: 15 amino acids. Trimming took off 4 bases at V and 2 bases at J, with 12 bases between the two ends. The germline CDR1 and CDR2 sequences are MNHEY and SVGAGI. The CDR3 reads CASSLTRVGNQPQHF. In nucleotides, the CDR3 is TGTGCCAGCAGTTTGACCAGGGTTGGCAATCAGCCCCAGCATTTT.

The gene calls are TRBV6-5 and TRBJ1-6, with D possibly TRBD1 on 6 matching bases. The CDR3 covers 16 residues. The V end lost 0 bases, the J end lost 4 bases, and 10 bases lay between the germline ends. Germline V lookup: CDR1 MNHEY, CDR2 SVGAGI. The CDR3 loop is CASSYSTGQYNSPLHF. The CDR3 DNA follows: TGTGCCAGCAGTTACTCCACAGGGCAATATAATTCACCCCTCCACTTT.

This chain links TRBV7-2 with TRBJ1-2, with no clear D. V shed 2 bases and J shed 6 bases, with 16 bases lying between them. This CDR3 is 15 amino acids long. Germline lookup yields CDR1 SGHTA and CDR2 FQGNSA. CDR3 loop: CASSLFTDSSNGYTF. Here the CDR3 DNA reads TGTGCCAGCAGCTTATTTACCGACTCTTCTAATGGCTACACCTTC.

The V and J genes are TRBV6-5 and TRBJ1-2, with a possible D match to TRBD1 (5 bases). The CDR3 is 13 amino acids. The V gene's germline CDR1 is MNHEY and CDR2 SVGAGI. V was pared by 11 bases and J by 7 bases, with 20 bases between. CDR3 loop: CAALGPSVGGYTF. DNA of the CDR3: TGTGCCGCCCTGGGGCCTTCAGTGGGTGGCTACACCTTC.

This sequence joins TRBV7-3 and TRBJ1-6, with TRBD1 matching 9 bases. The V gene's germline CDR1 is SGHTA and CDR2 FQGTGA. The V gene end was trimmed by 5 bases and the J gene end by 6 bases; junction bases not matched to a gene: 5. The CDR3 totals 15 residues. The CDR3 loop is CASSRTGVGNSPLHF. The CDR3 DNA follows: TGTGCCAGCAGCAGGACAGGGGTCGGTAATTCACCCCTCCACTTT.

This chain uses TRBV15 with TRBJ2-2; D may be TRBD2 (6 bases). The germline V and J ends were trimmed by 5 bases and 6 bases, with 13 bases remaining between them. The CDR3 has 14 amino acids. Germline assignment: CDR1 LNHNV and CDR2 YYDKDF (reference sequence). In DNA, the CDR3 is TGTGCCACCAGCTCCCGACTAGTTGCCGGGGAGCTGTTTTTT. Amino acid sequence: CATSSRLVAGELFF.

In DNA, the CDR3 is TGTGCCAGCAGCTCAACCTGGGAGATACGAAGCTATGGCTACACCTTC. Encoded protein: CASSSTWEIRSYGYTF. V usage is TRBV7-2 and J usage is TRBJ1-2; D gene unclear. The CDR3 consists of 16 residues. Trimming left V 4 bases short and J 4 bases short, with 19 bases between. Looked up from germline, CDR1 is SGHTA and CDR2 is FQGNSA.

The V call is TRBV10-3, the J call TRBJ1-1; no reliable D call. The CDR3 contains 11 residues. The germline CDR1 and CDR2 sequences are ENHRY and SYGVKD. Trimming took off 4 bases at V and 7 bases at J, with 7 bases between the two ends. CDR3 sequence: CAISAFNEAFF. The CDR3 nucleotides read TGTGCCATCAGTGCATTCAATGAAGCTTTCTTT.

As DNA, the CDR3 is TGTGCCAGCAGTTTATCGGGGGGGGGCAGATCGGAAAAACTGTTTTTT. Translated: CASSLSGGGRSEKLFF. V usage is TRBV27 and J usage is TRBJ1-4, with D tentatively TRBD1 (6 bases). CDR3 length equals 16 residues. Germline assignment: CDR1 MNHEY and CDR2 SMNVEV (reference sequence). Trimming left V 0 bases short and J 8 bases short, with 16 bases between.

The rearrangement joins TRBV6-2 or TRBV6-3 to TRBJ2-5; D not certain. Looked up from germline, CDR1 is MNHEY and CDR2 is SVGEGT. CDR3 length equals 14 residues. Trimming cost V 6 bases and J 2 bases, with 13 bases left between them. CDR3 sequence reads: CASSHGSEQETQYF. The CDR3 DNA is TGTGCCAGCAGCCACGGGTCAGAGCAAGAGACCCAGTACTTC.

In this sample, this clone turned up once. V and J are TRBV3-1 (or the pseudogene TRBV3-2) and TRBJ2-5; no reliable D call. The CDR3 has 12 residues. Deletions cut 0 bases from V and 5 bases from J, with 4 bases between. The V gene's germline CDR1 is LGHDT and CDR2 YNNKEL (reference sequence). In DNA, the CDR3 is TGTGCCAGCAGCCAAGATCCTGAGACCCAGTACTTC. It translates to CASSQDPETQYF.

The chain carries TRBV18 and TRBJ2-2; D perhaps matches TRBD1 (6 bases). From germline, CDR1 is KGHSH and CDR2 LQKENI. CDR3 length: 14 amino acids. The V end was cut by 8 bases, the J end by 1 base, with 11 bases between. The CDR3, as DNA: TGTGCCAGCCTACCGACAGGGAACACCGGGGAGCTGTTTTTT. Translation: CASLPTGNTGELFF.

The rearrangement uses TRBV7-2 and TRBJ2-7; D is unresolved. V was shortened by 1 base and J by 5 bases, with 12 bases between the two germline ends. Per germline, CDR1 SGHTA and CDR2 FQGNSA. The CDR3 covers 14 residues. The CDR3 region has the DNA TGTGCCAGCAGCTTAGAGAGAAGTCCGGACGAGCAGTACTTC. Translation gives CASSLERSPDEQYF.

This chain uses TRBV2 with TRBJ2-5; 7 positions match TRBD1. Trimming cost V 0 bases and J 5 bases; bases outside gene matches: 12. Per germline, CDR1 SNHLY and CDR2 FYNNEI. CDR3 length: 17 residues. This chain's CDR3 is CASSEALLTGRGETQYF. In DNA form, the CDR3 reads TGTGCCAGCAGTGAAGCATTACTGACAGGGCGTGGGGAGACCCAGTACTTC. Full variable domain (missing parts from reference TRBV2 and TRBJ2-5): EPEVTQTPSHQVTQMGQEVILRCVPISNHLYFYWYRQILGQKVEFLVSFYNNEISEKSEIFDDQFSVERPDGSNFTLKIRSTKLEDSAMYFCASSEALLTGRGETQYFGPGTRLLVL.

The gene calls are TRBV27 and TRBJ1-6, with no clear D. Per germline, CDR1 MNHEY and CDR2 SMNVEV (reference sequence). The CDR3 has 17 amino acids. V lost 5 bases to trimming and J lost 4 bases, with 18 bases between them. Here the CDR3 DNA reads TGTGCCAGCAGTCTTACTTCTCCGCCACTTTATAATTCACCCCTCCACTTT. Amino acids: CASSLTSPPLYNSPLHF.

The chain links TRBV18 to TRBJ1-6; D may be TRBD1 (5 bases). Deletions cut 0 bases from V and 5 bases from J, with 11 bases between. Germline V gene lookup returns CDR1 KGHSH and CDR2 LQKENI. This CDR3 contains 16 residues. In DNA form, the CDR3 reads TGTGCCAGCTCACCACCGGGGCAGGCTCATAATTCACCCCTCCACTTT. Protein: CASSPPGQAHNSPLHF.

Worth noting for this clone: The CDR3 does not end in the conserved phenylalanine or tryptophan, so this is likely a read error. The DNA is omitted, as the CDR3 cannot be located on it reliably, and the CDR3 follows TCRdb's listing. The rearrangement links TRBV4-2 to TRBJ2-7; the D call of TRBD2 is as the table states it, not checked on the DNA. The CDR3 is 8 residues long, counting both termini. Germline CDR1 reads LGHNA; CDR2 reads YNFKEQ. Here the CDR3 reads CASSQEVS.

This chain uses TRBV11-2 with TRBJ2-1; the match to TRBD1 covers 11 bases. The V gene's germline CDR1 is SGHAT and CDR2 FQNNGV. The V segment lost 6 bases and the J segment 3 bases; nucleotides outside the gene matches: 7. The CDR3 spans 16 residues. This CDR3 reads CASRATGTGGYNEQFF. For the CDR3, the DNA is TGTGCCAGCAGAGCTACCGGGACAGGGGGCTACAATGAGCAGTTCTTC.

The chain is built from TRBV7-2 and TRBJ1-1; D not certain. This CDR3 is 14 amino acids long. Germline V lookup: CDR1 SGHTA, CDR2 FQGNSA. V lost 5 bases and J lost 7, with 17 bases in between. CDR3: CASSPREASGEAFF. CDR3 DNA: TGTGCCAGCAGCCCCCGGGAGGCCTCGGGTGAAGCTTTCTTT.

The V gene is TRBV3-1 (or the pseudogene TRBV3-2), the J gene TRBJ2-7; the D gene is possibly TRBD1 (6 bases). V lost 1 base to trimming and J lost 0 bases, with 10 bases between them. CDR3 length equals 15 residues. Looked up from germline, CDR1 is LGHDT and CDR2 is YNNKEL (reference sequence). CDR3 sequence (DNA): TGTGCCAGCAGCCAAGGTCGGACAGTCTCCTACGAGCAGTACTTC. It encodes CASSQGRTVSYEQYF.

V and J are TRBV7-2 and TRBJ1-5; the D gene is possibly TRBD1 (6 bases). V gave up 5 bases and J gave up 3 bases, with 14 bases separating them. There are 15 residues in the CDR3. Germline V gives CDR1 SGHTA, CDR2 FQGNSA. CDR3 region: CASSLGTSNNQPQHF. The CDR3 DNA reads TGTGCCAGCAGCCTAGGGACATCTAACAATCAGCCCCAGCATTTT.

The rearrangement joins TRBV9 to TRBJ2-3; 10 bases map to TRBD2. The germline gives CDR1 SGDLS, CDR2 YYNGEE. The ends lost 2 bases at V and 2 bases at J; junction bases unmatched: 2. This CDR3 contains 15 residues. CDR3 sequence: CASSVSGGFTDTQYF. The CDR3, as DNA: TGTGCCAGCAGCGTTAGCGGGGGGTTCACAGATACGCAGTATTTT.

This clone was observed a single time. This chain connects TRBV6-5 to TRBJ1-5; TRBD1 agrees at 7 bases. The V and J ends lost 7 bases and 1 base, in that order; junction bases with no gene match: 4. CDR1 and CDR2 (germline): MNHEY, SVGAGI. There are 14 residues in the CDR3. Here the CDR3 reads CASNAGQSNQPQHF. The CDR3 nucleotides read TGTGCCAGCAACGCGGGACAGAGCAATCAGCCCCAGCATTTT.